The 30 T cell receptor beta chains reported below all come from one sample, sequenced in a study of blood T cell repertoires in COVID-19 (dated by TCRdb to about 2020). Receptors were amplified or captured by the immunoSEQ multiplex PCR assay. Imported from immuneACCESS, the table was reduced by TCRdb to in-frame sequences with V and J called. These copies leave out some clones; in studies compared against another copy, an unresolved V gene accounts for under half, and the cause of the remainder is not known. The sample table records about 360,000 clones; roughly 90% of these occur just once. Of the sample, roughly 1.9% falls within the top ten clones. The sequenced sample was PBMCs or T cells enriched from blood (not recorded which). The receptors come from a woman aged 40 to 50 with acute COVID-19.

This chain connects TRBV2 to TRBJ2-2; possible D gene TRBD2, 5 bases. Trimming removed 7 bases from V and 5 bases from J, with 11 bases in between. The germline CDR1 and CDR2 sequences are SNHLY and FYNNEI. The CDR3 covers 13 residues. The CDR3 sequence: CASMRVETGELFF. CDR3 nucleotide sequence: TGTGCCAGCATGCGGGTGGAGACCGGGGAGCTGTTTTTT. Filled out from reference TRBV2 and TRBJ2-2, the complete variable domain reads EPEVTQTPSHQVTQMGQEVILRCVPISNHLYFYWYRQILGQKVEFLVSFYNNEISEKSEIFDDQFSVERPDGSNFTLKIRSTKLEDSAMYFCASMRVETGELFFGEGSRLTVL.

The chain combines TRBV7-9 with TRBJ2-2, with 8 bases aligning to TRBD1. This CDR3 comprises 14 residues. Germline loops: CDR1 SEHNR, CDR2 FQNEAQ (reference sequence). Trimming took 11 bases from V and 0 from J; bases not matched to a gene: 5. The CDR3 protein is CAPRDRTNTGELFF. In nucleotides, the CDR3 is TGTGCCCCTCGGGACAGGACGAACACCGGGGAGCTGTTTTTT.

The chain carries TRBV4-1 and TRBJ2-7, with 11 bases matching TRBD2. The ends lost 1 base at V and 3 bases at J; junction bases unmatched: 5. The CDR3 sequence is 16 residues long. The germline gives CDR1 MGHRA, CDR2 YSYEKL. The CDR3 spells CASSQALAGGYYEQYF. In nucleotides, the CDR3 is TGCGCCAGCAGCCAAGCCCTAGCGGGGGGATACTACGAGCAGTACTTC.

The chain couples TRBV6-5 to TRBJ2-2; TRBD1 is a possible D gene (6 bases). V lost 6 bases and J 6 bases, leaving 14 bases between the germline ends. The CDR3 consists of 14 residues. CDR1 is MNHEY and CDR2 is SVGAGI in the germline V gene. CDR3 amino acids: CASRQQGGPGELFF. The CDR3 bases are TGTGCCAGCAGACAACAGGGCGGGCCCGGGGAGCTGTTTTTT.

This chain connects TRBV14 to TRBJ2-7; 8 bases match TRBD1. Trimming took 4 bases from V and 6 from J; bases not matched to a gene: 5. The CDR3 is 13 amino acids. CDR1 and CDR2 from the germline V gene are SGHDN and FVKESK. For the CDR3, the DNA is TGTGCCAGCAGCCGGACAGGGTGGGGCGAGCAGTACTTC. It specifies CASSRTGWGEQYF.

The chain employs TRBV10-3 and TRBJ1-1; possibly TRBD1 for D (5 bases). The CDR3 has 16 amino acids. Trimming removed 0 bases at V and 3 bases at J, with 14 bases between. Germline V gene data show CDR1 as ENHRY and CDR2 as SYGVKD. CDR3 region: CAISESENGAYTEAFF. DNA of the CDR3: TGTGCCATCAGTGAGTCGGAAAATGGGGCTTACACTGAAGCTTTCTTT.

The genes are TRBV2 and TRBJ2-5, with 8 bases aligning to TRBD2. CDR1 and CDR2 from the germline V gene are SNHLY and FYNNEI. This CDR3 is built from 14 residues. V shed 1 base and J 4 bases; nucleotides not matched to a gene: 2. CDR3 amino acids: CASSEDRGGETQYF. The CDR3 DNA follows: TGTGCCAGCAGTGAAGACCGGGGGGGAGAGACCCAGTACTTC. Looking up the rest from reference TRBV2 and TRBJ2-5 gives the full variable domain: EPEVTQTPSHQVTQMGQEVILRCVPISNHLYFYWYRQILGQKVEFLVSFYNNEISEKSEIFDDQFSVERPDGSNFTLKIRSTKLEDSAMYFCASSEDRGGETQYFGPGTRLLVL.

This chain joins TRBV13 and TRBJ1-1; the match to TRBD1 covers 8 bases. CDR3 length: 15 amino acids. Germline V gene sequence: CDR1 PRHDT, CDR2 FYEKMQ (reference sequence). V gave up 3 bases and J gave up 1 base; unmatched junction bases: 4. In nucleotides, the CDR3 is TGTGCCAGCAGCTTCAGGGGGCGGTCGAACACTGAAGCTTTCTTT. It is translated as CASSFRGRSNTEAFF.

This chain links TRBV5-1 with TRBJ1-2; 10 bases align to TRBD1. The trim removed 4 bases at V and 7 bases at J, leaving 4 bases unmatched. The germline CDR1 and CDR2 sequences are SGHRS and YFSETQ. CDR3 length: 13 amino acids. The CDR3 sequence: CASSLGTGVGYTF. In DNA form, the CDR3 reads TGCGCCAGCAGCCTCGGGACAGGGGTTGGCTACACCTTC.

The CDR3 here is CASSSLDRSGNYGYTF. CDR3 sequence (DNA): TGTGCCAGCAGCTCCTTGGACAGAAGCGGTAACTATGGCTACACCTTC. The genes are TRBV7-9 and TRBJ1-2; possibly TRBD1 for D (6 bases). CDR1 is SEHNR, CDR2 FQNEAQ, per germline (reference sequence). This CDR3 spans 16 amino acids. V was cut by 4 bases and J by 1 base, with 16 bases left in between. Combining the CDR3 with reference TRBV7-9 and TRBJ1-2 gives the whole variable domain DTGVSQNPRHKITKRGQNVTFRCDPISEHNRLYWYRQTLGQGPEFLTYFQNEAQLEKSRLLSDRFSAERPKGSFSTLEIQRTEQGDSAMYLCASSSLDRSGNYGYTFGSGTRLTVV.

The chain couples TRBV5-5 to TRBJ1-4; weak D call: TRBD1 (6 bases). This CDR3 has 15 amino acids. The V end was cut by 4 bases, the J end by 5 bases, with 15 bases between. Germline CDR1 reads SGHKS; CDR2 reads YYEKEE (reference sequence). The chain's CDR3 is CASSQPGHINEKLFF. CDR3 coding DNA: TGTGCCAGCAGCCAACCGGGACACATCAATGAAAAACTGTTTTTT.

V usage is TRBV9 and J usage is TRBJ2-1; maybe TRBD2 (7 bases). The germline V gene has CDR1 SGDLS and CDR2 YYNGEE. This CDR3 is built from 13 residues. The ends were cut back, 3 bases at V and 7 bases at J, with 11 bases in the middle. The CDR3 spells CASSAGRGNEQFF. CDR3 DNA: TGTGCCAGCAGCGCGGGGAGGGGGAATGAGCAGTTCTTC.

This clone was picked up a small number of times. The chain has TRBV6-4 and TRBJ2-3; 10 positions match TRBD1. Germline CDR1 MRHNA, CDR2 SNTAGT. V was clipped by 5 bases and J by 2 bases; unmatched bases: 4. This CDR3 is 15 amino acids long. CDR3 DNA: TGTGCCAGCAGTTCCGGGACAGGGGCCACAGATACGCAGTATTTT. Its protein product is CASSSGTGATDTQYF.

The chain carries TRBV7-9 and TRBJ2-5, with D unresolved. The CDR3 extends over 15 amino acids. Trimming cost V 1 base and J 2 bases, with 11 bases left between them. Germline loops: CDR1 SEHNR, CDR2 FQNEAQ (reference sequence). As DNA, the CDR3 is TGTGCCAGCAGCTTAGGGTTACTAACTCAAGAGACCCAGTACTTC. It specifies CASSLGLLTQETQYF.

The chain employs TRBV30 and TRBJ1-3; unclear D gene. Trimming removed 5 bases at V and 4 bases at J, with 6 bases between. CDR3 length: 11 amino acids. CDR1 is GTSNPN, CDR2 SVGIG, per germline (reference sequence). The CDR3 coding sequence is TGTGCCTGGTTCCAGGGAAACACCATATATTTT. Translating gives CAWFQGNTIYF. The variable domain in full, completed from reference TRBV30 and TRBJ1-3, reads SQTIHQWPATLVQPVGSPLSLECTVEGTSNPNLYWYRQAAGRGLQLLFYSVGIGQISSEVPQNLSASRPQDRQFILSSKKLLLSDSGFYLCAWFQGNTIYFGEGSWLTVV.

The table lists this clone with a count of one. This sequence joins TRBV5-4 and TRBJ2-3, with 7 positions matching TRBD2. After removal of 3 bases from V and 2 bases from J, the junction contained 9 bases not matched to a gene. The germline V gene encodes CDR1 SGHNT and CDR2 YYREEE (reference sequence). The CDR3 loop spans 16 amino acids. Written as DNA, the CDR3 is TGTGCCAGCAGCTCGAAAACGGCGGGGGTCACAGATACGCAGTATTTT. This codes for CASSSKTAGVTDTQYF. The full variable domain, in which reference TRBV5-4 and TRBJ2-3 provide the parts outside the CDR3, is ETGVTQSPTHLIKTRGQQVTLRCSSQSGHNTVSWYQQALGQGPQFIFQYYREEENGRGNFPPRFSGLQFPNYSSELNVNALELDDSALYLCASSSKTAGVTDTQYFGPGTRLTVL.

J is TRBJ2-3 and V is TRBV25-1; 8 bases match TRBD2. J gave up 1 base and V 1 base, and 4 bases lay outside the gene matches. The CDR3 sequence is 16 residues long. CDR1 MGHDK and CDR2 SYGVNS come from the germline V gene. The CDR3 is CASSEFVGGGTDTQYF. The CDR3 region has the DNA TGTGCCAGCAGTGAATTTGTCGGGGGGGGCACAGATACGCAGTATTTT.

V and J are TRBV18 and TRBJ1-1, with D tentatively TRBD1 (5 bases). This CDR3 has 12 residues. The germline V gene encodes CDR1 KGHSH and CDR2 LQKENI. V was pared by 1 base and J by 7 bases, with 7 bases between. CDR3 DNA: TGTGCCAGCTCACCACGGGGGGGTGAAGCTTTCTTT. This codes for CASSPRGGEAFF.

V is TRBV5-1 and J is TRBJ2-5, with D possibly being TRBD2 (5 bases). The germline V and J ends were trimmed by 0 bases and 7 bases, with 10 bases remaining between them. The CDR3 totals 13 residues. CDR1 is SGHRS and CDR2 is YFSETQ in the germline V gene. The CDR3 coding sequence is TGCGCCAGCAGCTTGGTTCTAGCCGGGACCCAGTACTTC. Protein: CASSLVLAGTQYF.

The chain links TRBV7-9 to TRBJ2-3, with D possibly being TRBD2 (5 bases). Germline CDR1 is SEHNR and CDR2 is FQNEAQ (reference sequence). The V gene lost 3 bases and the J gene lost 3 bases, with 10 bases spanning the gap. The CDR3 spans 14 residues. CDR3 region: CASSFGLSTDTQYF. Written as DNA, the CDR3 is TGTGCCAGCAGCTTCGGACTGTCTACAGATACGCAGTATTTT.

A few counts support this clone. The genes are TRBV2 and TRBJ1-6; a possible D gene is TRBD1 (5 bases). Germline-derived CDR1 and CDR2 are SNHLY and FYNNEI. The CDR3 length is 14 residues. V dropped 7 bases and J dropped 9 bases, with 16 bases sitting between them. As DNA, the CDR3 is TGTGCCAGCACTATATATGGGGGGGGTTCACCCCTCCACTTT. Its protein product is CASTIYGGGSPLHF.

In its sample, this clone was seen many times. V is TRBV9 and J is TRBJ1-2, with D possibly matching TRBD1 (5 bases). The germline V and J ends were trimmed by 3 bases and 3 bases, with 15 bases remaining between them. The CDR3 has 15 amino acids. Germline V gives CDR1 SGDLS, CDR2 YYNGEE. For the CDR3, the DNA is TGTGCCAGCAGCGAGGACCTCAGGGTTGACTATGGCTACACCTTC. Protein: CASSEDLRVDYGYTF.

The V gene is TRBV19, the J gene TRBJ2-2; a weak D match, TRBD1 (6 bases). Germline lookup yields CDR1 LNHDA and CDR2 SQIVND (reference sequence). Deletions cut 2 bases from V and 1 base from J, with 11 bases between. The CDR3 loop spans 16 amino acids. The CDR3 nucleotides are TGTGCCAGTAGTATAATGGGGACACAGAACACCGGGGAGCTGTTTTTT. It is translated as CASSIMGTQNTGELFF.

The chain links TRBV9 to TRBJ1-5, with 7 positions matching TRBD1. Losses at the gene ends were 4 bases for V and 0 bases for J; bases not matched to a gene: 16. Germline CDR1 is SGDLS and CDR2 is YYNGEE. CDR3 length equals 19 residues. The CDR3 region is CASSPHRGPGEYSNQPQHF. CDR3 coding DNA: TGTGCCAGCAGCCCCCACAGGGGCCCCGGGGAATATAGCAATCAGCCCCAGCATTTT.

The chain is built from TRBV6-5 and TRBJ1-5, with no clear D. V was trimmed by 7 bases and J by 4 bases, leaving 14 bases between them. This CDR3 has 14 amino acids. The germline gives CDR1 MNHEY, CDR2 SVGAGI. CDR3 protein: CASTLWQNNQPQHF. The CDR3 DNA sequence: TGTGCCAGCACATTATGGCAGAATAATCAGCCCCAGCATTTT.

This clone appeared a few times. The gene calls are TRBV6-4 and TRBJ2-1; 7 bases map to TRBD1. The CDR3 has 16 amino acids. CDR1 MRHNA and CDR2 SNTAGT come from the germline V gene. J was trimmed by 0 bases and V by 2 bases; bases with no gene match: 4. Written as DNA, the CDR3 is TGTGCCAGCAGTGACGAGGGGGCTAGCTCCTACAATGAGCAGTTCTTC. Protein sequence: CASSDEGASSYNEQFF.

The V gene is TRBV7-2, the J gene TRBJ2-7; the match to TRBD1 covers 7 bases. Germline values: CDR1 SGHTA, CDR2 FQGNSA. J gave up 4 bases and V 5 bases, and 5 bases lay outside the gene matches. The CDR3 totals 13 residues. The CDR3 DNA follows: TGTGCCAGCAGCCGGACAGGAGAATACGAGCAGTACTTC. Its protein product is CASSRTGEYEQYF.

The V gene is TRBV24-1, the J gene TRBJ2-3; 7 bases are a match to TRBD1. The germline gives CDR1 KGHDR, CDR2 SFDVKD. V lost 2 bases to trimming and J lost 2 bases; unmatched junction nucleotides: 6. The CDR3 sequence is 16 residues long. Written as DNA, the CDR3 is TGTGCCACCAGTGATTCCCGACAGGGATTCACAGATACGCAGTATTTT. Protein sequence: CATSDSRQGFTDTQYF.

The J gene is TRBJ1-4, the V gene TRBV6-5, with D possibly being TRBD1 (5 bases). Germline V gene lookup returns CDR1 MNHEY and CDR2 SVGAGI. The CDR3 sequence is 15 residues long. Deletions cut 6 bases from V and 10 bases from J, with 21 bases between. CDR3 in amino acids: CASSFGHRSSGKLFF. The CDR3 bases are TGTGCCAGCAGCTTCGGGCACAGGTCTTCAGGAAAACTGTTTTTT.

This sequence joins TRBV5-1 and TRBJ2-5; possible D gene TRBD2, 6 bases. Trimming took off 3 bases at V and 2 bases at J, with 11 bases between the two ends. The CDR3 totals 14 residues. Germline CDR1 is SGHRS and CDR2 is YFSETQ. The CDR3 DNA reads as TGCGCCAGCAGCTGGGGTAGCGGACAAGAGACCCAGTACTTC. Amino acids: CASSWGSGQETQYF.